The 5 T cell receptor beta chains given below trace back to one sample, sequenced in a study of early T cells in non-severe SARS-CoV-2 infection. TCRdb used MiXCR to reprocess the 5' RACE reads, holding one entry per CDR3 protein. The sample holds around 37,000 distinct CDR3 sequences, approximately 10% seen once. The sequenced sample consisted of whole blood. These receptor sequences come from an adult who was a healthcare worker with PCR-confirmed SARS-CoV-2 infection or an uninfected control (not recorded which).

This clonotype occurred a few times. The V call is TRBV6-5, the J call TRBJ2-2, with a possible D match to TRBD1 (5 bases). V lost 0 bases, J lost 3 bases, and 23 bases lay in between. The CDR3 length is 20 residues. CDR1 is MNHEY and CDR2 is SVGAGI in the germline V gene. CDR3 DNA sequence: TGTGCCAGCAGTTACTCGAAAGGGGATAGTGTAGGGGTTGACACCGGGGAGCTGTTTTTT. Protein sequence: CASSYSKGDSVGVDTGELFF.

In its sample, this clonotype was seen a few times. The chain combines TRBV25-1 with TRBJ2-7; perhaps D is TRBD1 or TRBD2 (5 bases each). The length of the CDR3 is 14 residues. V gave up 4 bases and J gave up 0 bases, with 10 bases separating them. Germline CDR1 is MGHDK and CDR2 is SYGVNS. The CDR3 is CASSVEGYSYEQYF. The CDR3 nucleotides read TGTGCCAGCAGTGTCGAGGGGTACTCCTACGAGCAGTACTTC.

The chain is built from TRBV4-3 and TRBJ2-7; D is unresolved. Germline loops: CDR1 LGHNA, CDR2 YSLEER. V was shortened by 6 bases and J by 3 bases, with 12 bases between the two germline ends. CDR3 size: 13 residues. For the CDR3, the DNA is TGCGCCAGCAGTCGCACCAATGACTACGAGCAGTACTTC. Translating gives CASSRTNDYEQYF.

The chain couples TRBV19 to TRBJ2-7; 9 bases map to TRBD1. The CDR3 is 13 residues long. The J segment lost 9 bases and the V segment lost 9 bases, leaving 12 bases of the junction unmatched. Germline CDR1 is LNHDA and CDR2 is SQIVND (reference sequence). In DNA form, the CDR3 reads TGTGCCAGCAGGAGGGGACAGGGAGGGATGCAGTACTTC. It yields the protein CASRRGQGGMQYF.

This clonotype was seen only a few times. The chain couples TRBV10-2 to TRBJ2-3; no clear D gene. The CDR3 extends over 15 amino acids. In germline, CDR1 is WSHSY, CDR2 SAAADI. The ends were cut back, 7 bases at V and 1 base at J, with 15 bases in the middle. DNA of the CDR3: TGCGCCAGCACACCGGGCTTTGGGGGCACAGATACGCAGTATTTT. Protein sequence: CASTPGFGGTDTQYF.